The source of this TCR beta chain is a study of T-cell reconstitution after alpha-beta-depleted transplantation in children. Unique molecular identifiers were incorporated when the TCRbeta library was constructed. TCRdb ran MiXCR on the PCR reads and lists one entry per CDR3 protein. The sample shows around 200,000 distinct CDR3 sequences, 8% to 10% of them seen only once. Per the germline V gene, CDR1 is SGHRS and CDR2 is YFSETQ. The CDR3 covers 15 residues. V was cut by 0 bases and J by 2 bases, with 11 bases left in between. The sample was PBMCs from the stem cell graft donor, taken from the stem cell graft. V is TRBV5-1 and J is TRBJ2-5; tentatively, D is TRBD1 (5 bases). This clonotype originated in a human donor who donated a stem cell graft to a child with acute lymphoblastic leukemia. The CDR3 here is CASSLARVYQETQYF. CDR3 bases: TGCGCCAGCAGCTTGGCCAGGGTATATCAAGAGACCCAGTACTTC.